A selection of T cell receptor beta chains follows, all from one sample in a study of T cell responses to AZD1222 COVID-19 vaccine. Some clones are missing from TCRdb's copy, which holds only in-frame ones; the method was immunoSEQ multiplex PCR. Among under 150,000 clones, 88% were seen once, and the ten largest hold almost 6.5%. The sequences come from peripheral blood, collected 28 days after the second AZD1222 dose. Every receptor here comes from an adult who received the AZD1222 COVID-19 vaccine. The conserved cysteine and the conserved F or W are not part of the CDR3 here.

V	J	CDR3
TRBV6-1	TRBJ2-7	ASSDLTGTSGTYEQY
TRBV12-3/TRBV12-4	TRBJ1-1	ASSKDMSTEAF
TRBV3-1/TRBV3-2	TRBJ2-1	ASSQRTDGYNEQF
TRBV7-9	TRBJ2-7	ASTSGARSYEQY
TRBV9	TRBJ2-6	ASGPGDGANVLT
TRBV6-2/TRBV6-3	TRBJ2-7	ASSDVGMFGDYEQY
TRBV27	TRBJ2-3	ASKWLNKPPDTQY
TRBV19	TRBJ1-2	ASRNTGWGYT
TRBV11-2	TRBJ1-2	ASSLSGGLTYGYT
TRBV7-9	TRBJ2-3	ASSPPGTDTQY
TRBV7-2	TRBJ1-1	ASSLGMGTEAF
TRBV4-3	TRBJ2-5	ASSQDYGSGGATETQY
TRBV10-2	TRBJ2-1	ASSDFQGIYNEQF
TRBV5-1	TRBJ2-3	ASSRGGTGTDTQY
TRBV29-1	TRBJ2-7	SVGMDRGYEQY
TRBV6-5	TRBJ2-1	ASSIFTNSYNEQF
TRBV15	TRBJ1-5	ATSRSDRYNQPQH
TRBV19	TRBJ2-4	ATSTGAGRNLQY
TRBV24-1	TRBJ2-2	ATSDFDGTSNTGELF
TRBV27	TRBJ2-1	ASRPGGAVNEQF
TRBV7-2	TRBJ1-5	ASSLGGGWQPQH
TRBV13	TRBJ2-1	ASSPGTSGNNEQF
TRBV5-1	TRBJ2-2	ASSLEQGNTGELF
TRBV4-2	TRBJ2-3	ATQPARGADTQY
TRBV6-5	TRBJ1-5	ASQQGPSNQPQH
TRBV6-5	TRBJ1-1	AGRDRGNTEAF
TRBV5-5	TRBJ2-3	ASSLAIGVGADTQY
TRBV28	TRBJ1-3	ASTPLLSEGPPGGNTIY
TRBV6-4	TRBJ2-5	ASSPIAGAGETQY
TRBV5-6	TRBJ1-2	ASSLGQGAFYGYT
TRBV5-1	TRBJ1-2	ASSPQGDYGYT
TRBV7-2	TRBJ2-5	ASSFGGGGETQY
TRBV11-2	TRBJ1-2	ASSLEEGTYGYT
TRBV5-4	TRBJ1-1	ASSLGGTGVNTEAF
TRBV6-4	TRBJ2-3	ASRRDSRGPDTQY
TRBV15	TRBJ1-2	ATSRASGTANYGYT
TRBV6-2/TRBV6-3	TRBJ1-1	ASSYWSLSGQGAYQDTEAF
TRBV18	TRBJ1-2	ASSPTPTGAYRGFGYT
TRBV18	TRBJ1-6	ASSPFPAGAPSSPLH
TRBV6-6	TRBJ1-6	ASKTPGNSPLH
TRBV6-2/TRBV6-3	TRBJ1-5	ASSYSIDVLWARGNQPQH
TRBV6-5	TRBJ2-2	ACRTGEPGELF
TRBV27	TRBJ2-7	ASSPTPFWGSYEQY